Following are 16 T cell receptor beta chains from one sample sequenced in a study of CD8 T cells in Susac syndrome. An input of about 0.5 to 1 ug of RNA was subjected to reverse transcription using random hexamers. Each CDR3 protein is one row after TCRdb ran MiXCR on the immunoSEQ multiplex PCR reads. The sample has around 150,000 distinct CDR3 sequences, approximately 96% seen once. The sample was CD4+ T cells from PBMCs. The receptors shown here come from a human donor with Susac syndrome.

This chain joins TRBV7-9 and TRBJ1-4; tentative D call: TRBD1 (6 bases). Trimming left V 7 bases short and J 5 bases short, with 20 bases between. Germline V gene lookup returns CDR1 SEHNR and CDR2 FQNEAQ (reference sequence). The CDR3 is 16 amino acids. The CDR3 here is CASIPRPGTKNEKLFF. CDR3 sequence (DNA): TGTGCCAGCATCCCGAGACCCGGGACAAAGAATGAAAAACTGTTTTTT.

This clonotype was picked up a small number of times. This chain joins TRBV28 and TRBJ2-7, with 7 bases that match TRBD2. Trimming at V came to 3 bases and at J to 6 bases, leaving 2 bases not matched to a gene. The CDR3 contains 12 residues. The germline V gene has CDR1 MDHEN and CDR2 SYDVKM. CDR3 coding DNA: TGTGCCAGCAGTTTGGGCGGGGGCGAGCAGTACTTC. Protein sequence: CASSLGGGEQYF.

The chain employs TRBV2 and TRBJ2-3; D possibly uses TRBD1 or TRBD2 (6 bases each). Germline V lookup: CDR1 SNHLY, CDR2 FYNNEI. The V end lost 8 bases, the J end lost 11 bases, and 20 bases lay between the germline ends. This CDR3 spans 13 amino acids. This CDR3 reads CASYPERGGGQYF. As DNA, the CDR3 is TGTGCCAGCTACCCGGAGAGAGGGGGAGGGCAGTATTTT.

This chain joins TRBV4-1 and TRBJ2-1, with TRBD1 matching 8 bases. The CDR3 has 16 residues. Germline V lookup: CDR1 MGHRA, CDR2 YSYEKL. Trimming at V came to 6 bases and at J to 3 bases, leaving 10 bases not matched to a gene. CDR3 sequence reads: CASRPTQGAGYNEQFF. The CDR3 DNA reads as TGCGCCAGCAGACCCACTCAGGGGGCAGGCTACAATGAGCAGTTCTTC.

The chain employs TRBV29-1 and TRBJ2-3, with D tentatively TRBD2 (5 bases). CDR1 is SQVTM and CDR2 is ANQGSEA in the germline V gene. The CDR3 totals 12 residues. V lost 6 bases and J 4 bases, leaving 11 bases between the germline ends. CDR3 bases: TGCAGCGTGAGGACTGTACCAGATACGCAGTATTTT. This translates into CSVRTVPDTQYF.

The chain is built from TRBV2 and TRBJ1-1; tentatively, D is TRBD1 (5 bases). Trimming took off 4 bases at V and 0 bases at J, with 9 bases between the two ends. CDR3 length: 14 residues. Germline loops: CDR1 SNHLY, CDR2 FYNNEI. The CDR3 DNA follows: TGTGCCAGCAGTGCCGGGACGGTGAACACTGAAGCTTTCTTT. Translated: CASSAGTVNTEAFF.

As DNA, the CDR3 is TGTGCCCAATGTGACAAGCGATATGGCTACACCTTC. It is translated as CAQCDKRYGYTF. This chain connects TRBV30 to TRBJ1-2; the D is unclear. The CDR3 length is 12 residues. Trimming pared 8 bases from V and 5 bases from J, leaving 15 bases between. Germline V gene lookup returns CDR1 GTSNPN and CDR2 SVGIG (reference sequence). The full variable domain, rest sourced from reference TRBV30 and TRBJ1-2, is SQTIHQWPATLVQPVGSPLSLECTVEGTSNPNLYWYRQAAGRGLQLLFYSVGIGQISSEVPQNLSASRPQDRQFILSSKKLLLSDSGFYLCAQCDKRYGYTFGSGTRLTVV.

The genes are TRBV4-1 and TRBJ2-5; 8 positions match TRBD1. Losses at the gene ends were 3 bases for V and 4 bases for J; bases not matched to a gene: 10. The CDR3 has 16 residues. CDR1 and CDR2 from the germline V gene are MGHRA and YSYEKL. CDR3 amino acids: CASSQTVGQGRETQYF. The CDR3 DNA sequence: TGCGCCAGCAGCCAGACCGTCGGACAGGGTCGAGAGACCCAGTACTTC.

V gene TRBV20-1 combines with J gene TRBJ2-7; D may correspond to TRBD1 or TRBD2 (5 bases each). The CDR3 consists of 13 residues. The germline gives CDR1 DFQATT, CDR2 SNEGSKA (reference sequence). With 1 base removed from V and 4 bases from J, the gap between germline ends came to 11 bases. The CDR3 sequence: CSARGGSIYEQYF. The CDR3 DNA is TGCAGTGCTAGAGGGGGGAGTATTTACGAGCAGTACTTC.

The chain couples TRBV12-3 or TRBV12-4 to TRBJ2-2, with 7 bases aligning to TRBD1. The CDR3 spans 15 residues. J lost 0 bases, V lost 7 bases, and 5 bases had no gene match. The CDR3 DNA reads TGTGCCAGCACCCCCCAGGGGGCGAACACCGGGGAGCTGTTTTTT. It translates to CASTPQGANTGELFF.

The rearrangement joins TRBV29-1 to TRBJ2-1; D may be TRBD2 (5 bases). Germline V gene data show CDR1 as SQVTM and CDR2 as ANQGSEA. The CDR3 is 16 amino acids. Trimming took off 4 bases at V and 0 bases at J, with 16 bases between the two ends. The CDR3 loop reads CSVAGSGTSSYNEQFF. CDR3 DNA sequence: TGCAGCGTTGCAGGCAGCGGTACAAGCTCCTACAATGAGCAGTTCTTC.

The chain employs TRBV2 and TRBJ2-7; no reliable D call. The CDR3 spans 15 residues. Germline CDR1 and CDR2: SNHLY and FYNNEI. V lost 3 bases to trimming and J lost 0 bases, with 12 bases between them. The CDR3 bases are TGTGCCAGCAGTGAGCGGCTGACGAGCTCCTACGAGCAGTACTTC. Translated: CASSERLTSSYEQYF.

The V and J genes are TRBV5-1 and TRBJ2-1; the D gene is possibly TRBD1 (6 bases). The CDR3 has 15 residues. Germline V lookup: CDR1 SGHRS, CDR2 YFSETQ. V gave up 4 bases and J gave up 5 bases, with 16 bases separating them. In nucleotides, the CDR3 is TGCGCCAGCAGCGGGGGCTTTCAGGCCCACAATGAGCAGTTCTTC. Amino acids: CASSGGFQAHNEQFF.

This clonotype was recorded only once. This rearrangement joins TRBV10-3 to TRBJ2-7; D gene ambiguous. This CDR3 region has 13 residues. Per germline, CDR1 ENHRY and CDR2 SYGVKD. The ends were cut back, 5 bases at V and 0 bases at J, with 8 bases in the middle. In DNA, the CDR3 is TGTGCCATCAGTTCGGCGGACTCCTACGAGCAGTACTTC. Its translation: CAISSADSYEQYF.

This clonotype has just one count. The chain combines TRBV5-1 with TRBJ2-5; 12 bases line up with TRBD1. The CDR3 covers 15 residues. Germline V gene sequence: CDR1 SGHRS, CDR2 YFSETQ. V lost 7 bases and J lost 5; bases outside the gene matches: 9. Here the CDR3 DNA reads TGCGCCAGCGGATCCGGGACAGGGGGCTCGGAGACCCAGTACTTC. As protein: CASGSGTGGSETQYF.

The rearrangement joins TRBV20-1 to TRBJ1-2; possibly TRBD1 for D (6 bases). The CDR3 runs to 12 residues. Per germline, CDR1 DFQATT and CDR2 SNEGSKA (reference sequence). With 1 base removed from V and 4 bases from J, the gap between germline ends came to 7 bases. Written as DNA, the CDR3 is TGCAGTGCTAGAGGGGGGGCCTATGGCTACACCTTC. Amino acid sequence: CSARGGAYGYTF.